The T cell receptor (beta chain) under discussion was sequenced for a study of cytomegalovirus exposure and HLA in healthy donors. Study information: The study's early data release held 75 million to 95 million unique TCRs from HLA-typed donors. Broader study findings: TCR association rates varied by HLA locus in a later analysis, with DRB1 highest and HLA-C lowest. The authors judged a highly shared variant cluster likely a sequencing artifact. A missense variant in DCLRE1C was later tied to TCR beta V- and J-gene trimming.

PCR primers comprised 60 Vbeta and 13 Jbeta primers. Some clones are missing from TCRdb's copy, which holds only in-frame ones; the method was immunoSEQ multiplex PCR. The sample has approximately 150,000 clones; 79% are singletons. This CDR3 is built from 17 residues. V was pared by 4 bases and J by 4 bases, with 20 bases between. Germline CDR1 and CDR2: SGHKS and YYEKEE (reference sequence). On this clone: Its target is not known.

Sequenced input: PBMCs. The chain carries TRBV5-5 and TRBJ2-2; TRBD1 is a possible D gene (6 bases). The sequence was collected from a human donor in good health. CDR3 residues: CASSPPIVNRVTGELFF. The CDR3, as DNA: TGTGCCAGCAGCCCGCCGATTGTCAACAGGGTCACCGGGGAGCTGTTTTTT.